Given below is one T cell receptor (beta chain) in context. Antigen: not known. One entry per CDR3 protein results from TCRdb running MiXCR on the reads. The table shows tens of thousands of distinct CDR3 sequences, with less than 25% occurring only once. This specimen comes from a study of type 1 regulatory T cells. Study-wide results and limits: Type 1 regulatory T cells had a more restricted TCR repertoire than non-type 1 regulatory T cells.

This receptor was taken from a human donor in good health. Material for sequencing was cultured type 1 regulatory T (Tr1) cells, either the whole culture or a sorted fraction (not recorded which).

The CDR3 coding sequence is TGTGCCACCAGCAGGGCACGGGATTCACCCCTCCACTTT. Protein sequence: CATSRARDSPLHF. V and J are TRBV15 and TRBJ1-6, with D unresolved. The CDR3 totals 13 residues. CDR1 is LNHNV and CDR2 is YYDKDF in the germline V gene (reference sequence). The germline V and J ends were trimmed by 3 bases and 8 bases, with 8 bases remaining between them.